A selection of T cell receptor beta chains follows, all from one sample in a study of blood T cells in healthy people across ages. TCRdb reanalysed the 5' RACE reads using MiXCR and keeps one entry per CDR3 protein. The top ten hold 30% to 45% of the sample, which has about 640,000 distinct CDR3 sequences, roughly 50% seen once. The sequenced sample consisted of blood. These receptors all stem from a man aged 55 to 70 in good health. CDR3s include the opening cysteine and the closing phenylalanine or tryptophan. The order of the fields is J gene, V gene, clone size, D gene, CDR3 DNA, CDR3 protein. D genes are given only for firm matches. Size tells how often a clone was seen (once, few, many) or the class of an expanded clone, and some rows leave it out.

>TRBJ2-2|TRBV10-3|.|.
TGTGCCATCAGTGACGCCGGGGAGCTGTTTTTT
CAISDAGELFF
>TRBJ2-7|TRBV5-1|.|TRBD2
TGCGCCAGCAGCTTGGGTCTTACTAGCGGATCCTACGAGCAGTACTTC
CASSLGLTSGSYEQYF
>TRBJ2-1|TRBV5-1|.|TRBD2
TGCGCCAGCAGCTTGGAGCTAGCGGGGGCAAATGAGCAGTTCTTC
CASSLELAGANEQFF
>TRBJ2-1|TRBV6-6|.|.
TGTGCCAGCAGAAGGACTGTGGATGAGCAGTTCTTC
CASRRTVDEQFF
>TRBJ2-5|TRBV6-6|.|.
TGTGCCAGCAGTCCCATGGACAGACGACCAAGCTACGTGCAGTACTTC
CASSPMDRRPSYVQYF
>TRBJ2-3|TRBV6-4|.|.
TGTGCCAGCAGCCGGGAACCCCAGGGTTTTGATACGCAGTATTTT
CASSREPQGFDTQYF
>TRBJ2-7|TRBV6-1|.|.
TGTGCCAGCAGTAGCCGAATTCCGGGCGGACCAGCCTACGAGCAGTACTTC
CASSSRIPGGPAYEQYF
>TRBJ1-1|TRBV9|.|TRBD1
TGTGCCAGCAGCGCATATGACAGGGGGGACACTGAAGCTTTCTTT
CASSAYDRGDTEAFF
>TRBJ2-1|TRBV10-2|.|.
TGCGCCAGCAGTGAGTTCGCTCGTTTCGAGCAGTTCTTC
CASSEFARFEQFF
>TRBJ2-5|TRBV29-1|.|TRBD2
TGCAGCGGGGGGGGAAAAGAGACCCAGTACTTC
CSGGGKETQYF
>TRBJ2-7|TRBV7-9|few|.
TGTGCCAGCACCAAAAGCGAACGGAGCGAGCAGTACTTC
CASTKSERSEQYF
>TRBJ2-1|TRBV4-1|.|.
TGCGCCAGCAGCCAAGTTCCGGGGATAGATGAGCAGTTCTTC
CASSQVPGIDEQFF
>TRBJ2-3|TRBV4-1|.|TRBD2
TGCGCCAGCAGCCAAGATTCCCTAGCGGACACAGATACGCAGTATTTT
CASSQDSLADTDTQYF
>TRBJ2-1|TRBV12-3/TRBV12-4|.|.
TGTGCCAGCAGCCGTACTAGTCCGGAGCAGTTCTTC
CASSRTSPEQFF
>TRBJ2-1|TRBV5-6|.|TRBD1
TGTGCCAGCAGCCCACCGGGACAGGGATACAATGAGCAGTTCTTC
CASSPPGQGYNEQFF
>TRBJ1-4|TRBV12-3/TRBV12-4|once|TRBD1
TGTGCCAGCAGGCGGACAGGGGCAACTAATGAAAAACTGTTTTTT
CASRRTGATNEKLFF
>TRBJ1-6|TRBV20-1|many|.
TGCAGTGCTGAGGACACCGGACCTTCACCCCTCCACTTT
CSAEDTGPSPLHF
>TRBJ2-5|TRBV25-1|few|.
TGTGCCAGCCACCAGGGTTTCCAAGAGACCCAGTACTTC
CASHQGFQETQYF
>TRBJ2-5|TRBV20-1|.|.
TGCAGTGCTTCCGGGACGGGTGGGGAGACCCAGTACTTC
CSASGTGGETQYF
>TRBJ2-1|TRBV5-4|few|.
TGTGCCAGCAGCTTGGATGGGGGCGATGAGCAGTTCTTC
CASSLDGGDEQFF
>TRBJ2-4|TRBV12-3/TRBV12-4|.|TRBD2
TGTGCCAGCAGTCCCCGACTAGCGGGGGGGCTGGTCATTCAGTACTTC
CASSPRLAGGLVIQYF
>TRBJ2-7|TRBV29-1|once|.
TGCAGCGCTGAAGATCCCCCAGGATCCTACGAGCAGTACTTC
CSAEDPPGSYEQYF
>TRBJ1-2|TRBV20-1|.|TRBD1
TGCAGTGCTGCACAGGGGGTCGGCTATGGCTACACCTTC
CSAAQGVGYGYTF
>TRBJ2-3|TRBV18|.|TRBD1
TGTGCCAGCTCACCCGTGGACAGGGGTACGCAGTATTTT
CASSPVDRGTQYF
>TRBJ2-7|TRBV7-9|.|.
TGTGCCTTCAGTCCGGTTTCGGTCTACGAGCAGTACTTC
CAFSPVSVYEQYF
>TRBJ2-5|TRBV12-3/TRBV12-4|.|.
TGTGCCAGCATCCCCCGGAGCTCGGAGACCCAGTACTTC
CASIPRSSETQYF
>TRBJ2-5|TRBV21-1|.|.
TGTGCCAGCAGCAAAGGGGACAGGGCCCCCCAAGAGACCCAGTACTTC
CASSKGDRAPQETQYF
>TRBJ1-2|TRBV7-2|.|.
TGTGCCAGCAGCTTTAAGGGGGAGCTCCTCAGAAATGGCTACACCTTC
CASSFKGELLRNGYTF
>TRBJ2-5|TRBV4-2|many|TRBD2
TGTGCCAGCAGCCCCGGTGCTAGCGGGCAAGAGACCCAGTACTTC
CASSPGASGQETQYF
>TRBJ1-1|TRBV2|few|.
TGTGCCAGCAATGAACACGGGAACACTGAAGCTTTCTTT
CASNEHGNTEAFF
>TRBJ2-1|TRBV5-1|few|TRBD1
TGCGCCAGCAGCTTGGGGACAGGGACTTCATACAATGAGCAGTTCTTC
CASSLGTGTSYNEQFF
>TRBJ2-3|TRBV5-1|.|TRBD2
TGCGGCAGCAGCAAAGGACTAGCGGGGGGCGGAGATACGCAGTATTTT
CGSSKGLAGGGDTQYF
>TRBJ2-7|TRBV27|few|.
TGTGCCAGCAGTAGACGACAAGTCTACGAGCAGTACTTC
CASSRRQVYEQYF
>TRBJ2-3|TRBV2|.|.
TGTGCCAGGGAGAGGGGGAGCACAGATACGCAGTATTTT
CARERGSTDTQYF
>TRBJ1-6|TRBV3-1|.|.
TGTGCCAGCAGCCAAGGCAGGGCGGCTAATTCACCCCTCCACTTT
CASSQGRAANSPLHF
>TRBJ2-5|TRBV13|few|TRBD2
TGTGCCAGCAGCCGTTTTCGGACTAGCGGGGGGGCCGTGGCCCAGTACTTC
CASSRFRTSGGAVAQYF
>TRBJ2-5|TRBV27|few|.
TGTGCCAGACGCCAGGACGGATCACAAGAGACCCAGTACTTC
CARRQDGSQETQYF
>TRBJ1-1|TRBV20-1|.|.
TGCAGTACTAGAGGGTCAGGGGCTGACACTGAAGCTTTCTTT
CSTRGSGADTEAFF
>TRBJ2-7|TRBV5-1|few|.
TGCGCCAGTGGGTTAGGACGGGGCAACGAGCAGTACTTC
CASGLGRGNEQYF
>TRBJ2-1|TRBV18|.|.
TGTGCCAGCTCACCAGGCGGCAGGGTGGCTGAGCAGTTCTTC
CASSPGGRVAEQFF
>TRBJ2-7|TRBV5-1|.|.
TGCGCCAGCAGCACCGGGACGGTAACCTACGAGCAGTACTTC
CASSTGTVTYEQYF
>TRBJ2-3|TRBV6-4|few|TRBD1
TGTGCCAGCAGGGCCGGGACAGGCACAGATACGCAGTATTTT
CASRAGTGTDTQYF
>TRBJ1-2|TRBV6-6|.|.
TGTGCCAGCACCCTAAGCGGGGACTATGGCTACACCTTC
CASTLSGDYGYTF
>TRBJ2-1|TRBV20-1|.|TRBD2
TGCAGTGGGGGGAGGGCCGACAATGAGCAGTTCTTC
CSGGRADNEQFF
>TRBJ2-7|TRBV5-5|few|.
TGTGCCAGCAGCTTGGGCTCCGATGGGGGCTACGAGCAGTACTTC
CASSLGSDGGYEQYF